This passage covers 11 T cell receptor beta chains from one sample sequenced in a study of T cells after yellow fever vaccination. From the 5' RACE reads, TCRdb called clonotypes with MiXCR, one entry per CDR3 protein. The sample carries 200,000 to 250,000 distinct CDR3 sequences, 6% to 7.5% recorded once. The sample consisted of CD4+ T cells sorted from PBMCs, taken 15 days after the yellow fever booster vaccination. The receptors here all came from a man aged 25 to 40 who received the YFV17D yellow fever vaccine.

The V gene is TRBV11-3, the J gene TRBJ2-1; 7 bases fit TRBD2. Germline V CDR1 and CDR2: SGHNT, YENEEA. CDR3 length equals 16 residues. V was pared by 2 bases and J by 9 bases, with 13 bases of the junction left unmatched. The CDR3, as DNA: TGTGCCAGCAGCTTAAACTCTGGCGGGAGCGGCGGTGAGCAGTTCTTC. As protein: CASSLNSGGSGGEQFF.

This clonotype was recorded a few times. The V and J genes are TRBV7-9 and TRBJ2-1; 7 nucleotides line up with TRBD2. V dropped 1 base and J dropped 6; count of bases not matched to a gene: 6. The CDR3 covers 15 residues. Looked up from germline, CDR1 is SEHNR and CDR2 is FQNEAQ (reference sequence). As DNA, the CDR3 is TGTGCCAGCAGCTTAGGGACGTGGGAGGGCAATGAGCAGTTCTTC. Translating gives CASSLGTWEGNEQFF.

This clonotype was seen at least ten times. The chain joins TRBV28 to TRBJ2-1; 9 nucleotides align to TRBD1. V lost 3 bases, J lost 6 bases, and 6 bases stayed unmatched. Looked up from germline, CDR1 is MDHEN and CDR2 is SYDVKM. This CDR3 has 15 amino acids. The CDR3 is CASSFGGQGSNEQFF. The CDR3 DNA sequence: TGTGCCAGCAGTTTTGGGGGACAGGGATCCAATGAGCAGTTCTTC.

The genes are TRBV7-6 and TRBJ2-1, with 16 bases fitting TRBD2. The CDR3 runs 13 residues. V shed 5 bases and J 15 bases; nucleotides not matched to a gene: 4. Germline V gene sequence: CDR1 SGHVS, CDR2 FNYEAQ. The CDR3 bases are TGTGCCAGCAGCATGGGACTAGCGGGGGGGGTGTTCTTC. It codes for CASSMGLAGGVFF.

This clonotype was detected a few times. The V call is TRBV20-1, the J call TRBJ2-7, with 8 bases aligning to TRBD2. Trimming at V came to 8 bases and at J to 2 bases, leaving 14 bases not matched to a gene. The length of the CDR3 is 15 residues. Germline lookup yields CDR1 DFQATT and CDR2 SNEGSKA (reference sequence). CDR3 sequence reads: CSPIGGRFTTYEQYF. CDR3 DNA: TGCAGTCCAATTGGCGGGAGGTTCACGACCTACGAGCAGTACTTC.

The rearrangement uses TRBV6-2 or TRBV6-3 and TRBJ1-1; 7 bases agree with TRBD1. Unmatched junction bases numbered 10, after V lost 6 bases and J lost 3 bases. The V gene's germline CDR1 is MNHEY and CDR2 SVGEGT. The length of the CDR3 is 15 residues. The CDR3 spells CASSSLRQGDTEAFF. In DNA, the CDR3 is TGTGCCAGCAGCTCCCTTCGACAGGGTGACACTGAAGCTTTCTTT.

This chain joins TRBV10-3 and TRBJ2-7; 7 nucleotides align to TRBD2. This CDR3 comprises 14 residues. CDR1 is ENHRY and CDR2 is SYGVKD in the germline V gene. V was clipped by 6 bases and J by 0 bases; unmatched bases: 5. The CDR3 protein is CAIRSGDPSYEQYF. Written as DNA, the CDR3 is TGTGCCATCAGAAGCGGGGACCCCTCCTACGAGCAGTACTTC.

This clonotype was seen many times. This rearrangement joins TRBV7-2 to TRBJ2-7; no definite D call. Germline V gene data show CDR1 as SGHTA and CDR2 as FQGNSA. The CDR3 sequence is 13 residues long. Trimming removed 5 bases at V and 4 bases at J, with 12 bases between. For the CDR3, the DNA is TGTGCCAGCAGCCCCGTATTGGGTTACGAGCAGTACTTC. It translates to CASSPVLGYEQYF.

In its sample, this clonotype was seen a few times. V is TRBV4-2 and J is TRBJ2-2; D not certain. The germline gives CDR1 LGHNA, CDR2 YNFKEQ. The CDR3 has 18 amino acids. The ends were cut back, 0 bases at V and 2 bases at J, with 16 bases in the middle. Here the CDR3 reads CASSQEGPEAENTGELFF. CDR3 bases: TGTGCCAGCAGCCAAGAAGGGCCTGAGGCGGAAAACACCGGGGAGCTGTTTTTT.

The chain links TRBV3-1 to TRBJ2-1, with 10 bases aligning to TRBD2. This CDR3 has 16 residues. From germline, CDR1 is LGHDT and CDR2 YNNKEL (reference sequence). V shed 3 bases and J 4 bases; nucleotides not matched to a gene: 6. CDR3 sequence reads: CASSHSTSGKYNEQFF. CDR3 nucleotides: TGTGCCAGCAGCCATAGTACTAGCGGGAAATACAATGAGCAGTTCTTC.

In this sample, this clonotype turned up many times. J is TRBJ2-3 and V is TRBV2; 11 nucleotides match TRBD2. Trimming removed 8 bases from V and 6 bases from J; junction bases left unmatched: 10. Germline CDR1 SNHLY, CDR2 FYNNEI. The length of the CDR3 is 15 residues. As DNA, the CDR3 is TGTGCCAGCGTTCTACTAGCGGGAGTCGGGGATACGCAGTATTTT. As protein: CASVLLAGVGDTQYF. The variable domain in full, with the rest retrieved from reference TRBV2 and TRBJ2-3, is EPEVTQTPSHQVTQMGQEVILRCVPISNHLYFYWYRQILGQKVEFLVSFYNNEISEKSEIFDDQFSVERPDGSNFTLKIRSTKLEDSAMYFCASVLLAGVGDTQYFGPGTRLTVL.